This entry is about one TCR beta chain. Its cognate antigen has yet to be identified. There are no base qualities to consult, and no much larger clone falls within one base. This sample was taken from a study of OX40 agonist ivuxolimab in advanced cancers. For context, the study as a whole: Ivuxolimab was an agonistic, fully human IgG2 monoclonal antibody directed against OX40 (CD134), a costimulatory receptor. Partial responses were achieved by three dose-escalation patients, of whom one had hepatocellular carcinoma and two had cutaneous melanoma. A male proportion of about 79% and a mean age of 60 years, ranging from roughly 23 to 80, were recorded for the dose-escalation cohort. The paper describes the monotherapy dose-escalation part (N = 52 patients) of the phase I trial of ivuxolimab. Intravenous ivuxolimab was administered to patients every 2 weeks at six dose levels: 0.01, 0.1, 0.3, 1.5, 3 and 10 mg/kg. Among the 52 dose-escalation patients, around 19 had hepatocellular carcinoma, some 15 melanoma, 9 renal cell carcinoma and 9 head and neck cancer. Patients were allowed to have had prior anti-PD-1, anti-PD-L1 or anti-CTLA-4 therapy, and approximately 43% of the dose-escalation patients had previously received checkpoint inhibitors. The purpose of peripheral TCRbeta sequencing was to test whether ivuxolimab changed TCR sequence diversity and led to clonal T-cell expansion. On the study overall, not on this receptor specifically: The antigen specificity of the peripheral T cells that underwent clonal expansion was not determined. Partial responders in the 0.1-3.0 mg/kg groups had among the lowest normalized peripheral clonal expansion, especially among CD8+ T cells. At doses of 0.1 to 3.0 mg/kg, clonal expansion of both CD4+ and CD8+ T cells in blood was seen between baseline and week 6. Low levels of normalized T-cell clonal expansion were also seen in some patients who did not respond. After ivuxolimab, more expanded clones were found on average in CD8+ T cells than in CD4+ T cells.

Patients with a history of autoimmune disease or receiving systemic immunosuppression were excluded from the trial. Peripheral blood for TCR sequencing was collected from all dose cohorts at baseline, on cycle 4 day 1, and on cycle 7 day 1. The samples were taken from a phase I, first-in-human, multicenter, open-label dose-escalation trial of ivuxolimab. The trial enrolled adults with locally advanced or metastatic head and neck squamous cell, hepatocellular, melanoma or renal cell carcinoma. Before TCR sequencing, CD4+ and CD8+ T cells were separately sorted from peripheral blood. For sequencing of the TCRbeta CDR3 region, genomic DNA was extracted from the sorted cells. TCRbeta CDR3 regions were sequenced using the immunoSEQ Assay. Drawn from immuneACCESS, this table holds only the in-frame rearrangements with V and J called that TCRdb kept. Clones are partly lost; checked studies trace under half to an unresolved V gene and leave the rest unexplained. Here the sample has 50,000 to 85,000 clones; around 85% occur a single time. The ten largest clones represent roughly 4% of the sample.

The germline V end is reduced by 0 bases and the J end by 8 bases; junction bases left unmatched: 16. There are 17 amino acids in the CDR3, from cysteine to phenylalanine inclusive. CDR3 DNA is the only sequence kept; it has 51 bases, read in frame from the first base. CDR1 MNHNS and CDR2 SASEGT are derived from the germline V gene. In this chain, TRBV6-1 is recombined with TRBJ2-7; 7 central nucleotides agree with TRBD1. Sequencing used CD4+ or CD8+ T cells sorted from blood, obtained in a trial of the OX40 agonist ivuxolimab. The clonotype comes from an adult with an advanced solid tumor such as melanoma, head and neck, liver or kidney cancer. The DNA sequence is given as TGTGCCAGCAGTGAAGCGTCTAGCCCCCTAGGGGGCTATAAGCAGTACTTC. The encoded protein is CASSEASSPLGGYKQYF.